A selection of T cell receptor beta chains follows, all from one sample in a study of cytomegalovirus exposure and HLA in healthy donors. Data came from immunoSEQ multiplex PCR; TCRdb stores just in-frame clones and leaves some out. The repertoire holds roughly 40,000 clones, 45% to 65% seen once, with around 10% in the top ten. Sequencing was performed on PBMCs. The receptors were gathered from a human donor in good health. CDR3s include the opening cysteine and the closing phenylalanine or tryptophan. The order of the fields is V gene, clone size, CDR3 length, D gene, J gene, CDR3 DNA, CDR3 protein. D genes are given only for firm matches. Clone size is not always given. Where it is, it says once, few, many or a class for expanded clones.

TRBV7-9	few	14	-	TRBJ2-7	TGTGCCAGCAGCTTTGGAGGTAGCTCCTACGAGCAGTACTTC	CASSFGGSSYEQYF
TRBV19	-	17	-	TRBJ1-1	TGTGCCAGTAGTATGGGGGAGGGGTTAGCGATGAACACTGAAGCTTTCTTT	CASSMGEGLAMNTEAFF
TRBV7-2	few	15	-	TRBJ1-3	TGTGCCAGCAGCCCAGGACTCAGCTCTGGAAACACCATATATTTT	CASSPGLSSGNTIYF
TRBV4-3	-	14	TRBD1	TRBJ1-1	TGCGCCAGCAGCCAGCGGGACAGTAGGACTGAAGCTTTCTTT	CASSQRDSRTEAFF
TRBV29-1	-	15	TRBD2	TRBJ2-3	TGCAGCGCTTTGGGACTAGCGGAGAGCACAGATACGCAGTATTTT	CSALGLAESTDTQYF
TRBV5-1	-	14	-	TRBJ1-2	TGCGCCAGCAGCTCCGCGGGGGGGAACTATGGCTACACCTTC	CASSSAGGNYGYTF
TRBV18	-	14	-	TRBJ1-4	TGTGCCAGCTCACGGACAGCAACTAATGAAAAACTGTTTTTT	CASSRTATNEKLFF
TRBV11-3	-	17	TRBD2	TRBJ2-3	TGTGCCAGCAGCGCAGGCCGACTAGCGACAAGCACAGATACGCAGTATTTT	CASSAGRLATSTDTQYF
TRBV7-2	few	14	-	TRBJ1-3	TGTGCCAGCAGCTTATGGGGGGCTGGAAACACCATATATTTT	CASSLWGAGNTIYF
TRBV5-1	-	15	TRBD2	TRBJ2-3	TGCGCCAGCAGCTTGGGAGCGGGAGTCACAGATACGCAGTATTTT	CASSLGAGVTDTQYF
TRBV9	-	16	-	TRBJ2-3	TGTGCCAGCAGCGTAGAACGCGGGGCGGGCACAGATACGCAGTATTTT	CASSVERGAGTDTQYF